The present T cell receptor (beta chain) was sequenced within a study of CD8 T cells in ankylosing spondylitis. General study findings and limits: It appeared that ankylosing spondylitis blood was characterized by a TCR beta motif of roughly 8 highly homologous variants.

TCRdb ran MiXCR on the 5' RACE reads and lists one entry per CDR3 protein. Among over 30,000 distinct CDR3 sequences listed, roughly 12% were seen once. This clonotype was seen many times. Its antigen is still unknown. V shed 5 bases and J 2 bases; nucleotides not matched to a gene: 3. The CDR3 is 14 residues long. From germline, CDR1 is SEHNR and CDR2 FQNEAQ (reference sequence). The receptor was isolated from a male donor with ankylosing spondylitis. The sample taken for sequencing was synovial fluid, either unsorted or a sorted T cell fraction (not recorded which). The V gene is TRBV7-9, the J gene TRBJ1-1; 9 bases match TRBD1. The CDR3 DNA follows: TGTGCCAGCAGCCCACAGGGGGCCAACACTGAAGCTTTCTTT. Protein: CASSPQGANTEAFF.